The 19 T cell receptor beta chains reported below all come from one sample, sequenced in a study of blood T cell repertoires in COVID-19 (dated by TCRdb to 2018 to 2021). Library preparation used the immunoSEQ multiplex PCR assay. As stored in TCRdb, this immuneACCESS dataset retains in-frame rearrangements with V and J assigned. A fraction of the clones does not appear; measured against another copy, unresolved V genes explain less than half of the discrepancy, and the remainder lacks a known reason. The sample table holds about 52,000 clones, of which approximately 83% were seen once. In total, the top ten clones hold 9.5% to 13% of the sample. The sample taken for sequencing was peripheral blood. These TCRs come from a man of 80 years or more with COVID-19, enrolled during active disease.

The chain uses TRBV12-5 and TRBJ2-3, with D perhaps matching TRBD2 (5 bases). The V end was cut by 6 bases, the J end by 1 base, with 17 bases between. Germline CDR1 is LGHNT and CDR2 is FRNRAP. The CDR3 is made up of 16 amino acids. The DNA of the CDR3 is TGTGCTAGTGGCTTTGACACAGTGGAGGGCACAGATACGCAGTATTTT. Protein: CASGFDTVEGTDTQYF.

V is TRBV6-1 and J is TRBJ1-2, with a weak D call TRBD1 (6 bases). CDR3 length: 13 residues. V was clipped by 2 bases and J by 7 bases, with 11 bases between them. Germline V gives CDR1 MNHNS, CDR2 SASEGT. The CDR3 loop is CASSELGASGYTF. The CDR3 nucleotides read TGTGCCAGCAGTGAACTGGGGGCTAGTGGCTACACCTTC.

V usage is TRBV7-9 and J usage is TRBJ1-3; D gene ambiguous. V lost 0 bases, J lost 4 bases, and 7 bases lay in between. The CDR3 has 14 amino acids. CDR1 and CDR2 (germline): SEHNR, FQNEAQ (reference sequence). The CDR3: CASSLAGEGNTIYF. The CDR3, as DNA: TGTGCCAGCAGCTTAGCCGGGGAAGGAAACACCATATATTTT.

The chain uses TRBV28 and TRBJ2-5; 13 bases map to TRBD2. The CDR3 sequence is 15 residues long. Unmatched junction bases numbered 6, after V lost 6 bases and J lost 5 bases. Germline CDR1 reads MDHEN; CDR2 reads SYDVKM. For the CDR3, the DNA is TGTGCCAGCAGCGCCGGACTAGCGGGGGCGGAGACCCAGTACTTC. Amino acid sequence: CASSAGLAGAETQYF.

This clone was counted a single time. V is TRBV30 and J is TRBJ1-5; 9 bases match TRBD1. Germline V gene lookup returns CDR1 GTSNPN and CDR2 SVGIG (reference sequence). CDR3 length: 13 amino acids. V was pared by 5 bases and J by 6 bases, with 5 bases of the junction left unmatched. The CDR3 DNA is TGTGCCTGGGGGGTGACAGGGGGTCAGCCCCAGCATTTT. Translating it yields CAWGVTGGQPQHF.

The V call is TRBV3-1 (or the pseudogene TRBV3-2), the J call TRBJ1-3; D is possibly TRBD1 (6 bases). The germline V gene encodes CDR1 LGHDT and CDR2 YNNKEL (reference sequence). Trimming cost V 6 bases and J 0 bases, with 9 bases left between them. This CDR3 contains 14 residues. CDR3: CASSRQDSGNTIYF. DNA for the CDR3: TGTGCCAGCAGTCGACAGGACTCTGGAAACACCATATATTTT.

V is TRBV5-1 and J is TRBJ2-2, with TRBD2 matching over 10 bases. Germline assignment: CDR1 SGHRS and CDR2 YFSETQ. J was trimmed by 6 bases and V by 0 bases; bases with no gene match: 8. The CDR3 covers 17 residues. CDR3 nucleotides: TGCGCCAGCAGCTTGGGAGCGGGAGGGCCTATATCCGGGGAGCTGTTTTTT. Protein product: CASSLGAGGPISGELFF.

This clone was detected once. V and J are TRBV5-1 and TRBJ2-2; TRBD2 might be the D (5 bases). Trimming removed 2 bases from V and 6 bases from J, with 11 bases in between. This CDR3 comprises 14 residues. The V gene's germline CDR1 is SGHRS and CDR2 YFSETQ. CDR3 loop: CASSFGVESGELFF. The CDR3 bases are TGCGCCAGCAGCTTCGGGGTAGAGTCCGGGGAGCTGTTTTTT.

The gene calls are TRBV2 and TRBJ1-2; D ambiguous. The CDR3 is 15 residues long. With 6 bases removed from V and 2 bases from J, the gap between germline ends came to 16 bases. Per the germline V gene, CDR1 is SNHLY and CDR2 is FYNNEI. The DNA for the CDR3 is TGTGCCAGCAGAGAACCTTCTCAGAACAACTATGGCTACACCTTC. It yields the protein CASREPSQNNYGYTF.

On this clone: The junction does not match germline at one end; this may be a read error. The chain carries TRBV27 and TRBJ2-5, with 9 bases fitting TRBD1. Per the germline V gene, CDR1 is MNHEY and CDR2 is SMNVEV (reference sequence). There are 15 residues in the CDR3. The CDR3 sequence is CASSKPGQGQGTQYF. The CDR3 DNA sequence: TGTGCCAGCAGCAAGCCGGGACAGGGACAAGGGACCCAGTACTTC.

This chain uses TRBV7-9 with TRBJ2-2, with a possible D match to TRBD2 (5 bases). CDR1 SEHNR and CDR2 FQNEAQ come from the germline V gene (reference sequence). This CDR3 contains 15 residues. V lost 1 base and J 1 base, leaving 7 bases between the germline ends. The CDR3 here is CASSLVLGNTGELFF. CDR3 coding DNA: TGTGCCAGCAGCTTAGTACTAGGGAACACCGGGGAGCTGTTTTTT.

The chain uses TRBV13 and TRBJ2-1; TRBD2 matches 10 bases. Germline V gives CDR1 PRHDT, CDR2 FYEKMQ (reference sequence). This CDR3 has 16 residues. Trimming took 1 base from V and 7 from J; bases not matched to a gene: 7. The CDR3 here is CASSLVSGGFVNEQFF. In nucleotides, the CDR3 is TGTGCCAGCAGCTTAGTTAGCGGGGGGTTCGTGAATGAGCAGTTCTTC.

The CDR3 region is CAWSLEGVWTEAFF. The CDR3, as DNA: TGTGCCTGGAGCTTGGAGGGCGTTTGGACTGAAGCTTTCTTT. This chain connects TRBV30 to TRBJ1-1, with D unclear. The CDR3 is 14 amino acids. The germline V gene has CDR1 GTSNPN and CDR2 SVGIG (reference sequence). V was pared by 3 bases and J by 5 bases, with 16 bases between.

CDR3 coding DNA: TGTGCCAGCATGCGGGGACTAGGGAGCAATGAGCAGTTCTTC. Translation gives CASMRGLGSNEQFF. The genes are TRBV6-5 and TRBJ2-1, with TRBD2 matching 8 bases. Trimming removed 7 bases from V and 6 bases from J; junction bases left unmatched: 8. Germline V CDR1 and CDR2: MNHEY, SVGAGI. The CDR3 has 14 amino acids.

With respect to this clone: A junction end diverges from the germline sequence, so it may reflect a read error. The CDR3 region is CASSLGAGYLF. The CDR3 nucleotides read TGTGCCAGCAGCTTAGGGGCGGGATACCTTTTT. The chain has TRBV7-9 and TRBJ2-3; tentatively, D is TRBD2 (6 bases). The germline gives CDR1 SEHNR, CDR2 FQNEAQ (reference sequence). The CDR3 covers 11 residues.

This chain connects TRBV19 to TRBJ1-2; 10 nucleotides align to TRBD1. The V and J ends lost 2 bases and 8 bases, in that order; junction bases with no gene match: 5. Germline CDR1 LNHDA, CDR2 SQIVND (reference sequence). The CDR3 is made up of 14 amino acids. Here the CDR3 reads CASSIRDRGGGYTF. The DNA for the CDR3 is TGTGCCAGTAGTATACGGGACAGGGGTGGCGGCTACACCTTC.

In this sample, this clone turned up a few times. The rearrangement uses TRBV25-1 and TRBJ2-1; TRBD2 agrees at 8 bases. The ends lost 6 bases at V and 4 bases at J; junction bases unmatched: 8. In germline, CDR1 is MGHDK, CDR2 SYGVNS. CDR3 length equals 15 residues. Here the CDR3 DNA reads TGTGCCAGCAGCCCCCCCACTAGCGGATACAATGAGCAGTTCTTC. As protein: CASSPPTSGYNEQFF.

This chain links TRBV19 with TRBJ1-4; 7 bases align to TRBD1. Per the germline V gene, CDR1 is LNHDA and CDR2 is SQIVND (reference sequence). The CDR3 totals 17 residues. Trimming removed 6 bases from V and 3 bases from J; junction bases left unmatched: 13. DNA for the CDR3: TGTGCCAGTAGGCTAGGGGGCGCCGGGGGACCTAATGAAAAACTGTTTTTT. It yields the protein CASRLGGAGGPNEKLFF.

The chain recombines TRBV24-1 with TRBJ2-5; D is perhaps TRBD2 (7 bases). CDR1 and CDR2 (germline): KGHDR, SFDVKD. V lost 0 bases to trimming and J lost 5 bases, with 12 bases between them. This CDR3 region has 15 residues. For the CDR3, the DNA is TGTGCCACCAGTGATTTGCGAGGGGGGGTTGAGACCCAGTACTTC. As protein: CATSDLRGGVETQYF.